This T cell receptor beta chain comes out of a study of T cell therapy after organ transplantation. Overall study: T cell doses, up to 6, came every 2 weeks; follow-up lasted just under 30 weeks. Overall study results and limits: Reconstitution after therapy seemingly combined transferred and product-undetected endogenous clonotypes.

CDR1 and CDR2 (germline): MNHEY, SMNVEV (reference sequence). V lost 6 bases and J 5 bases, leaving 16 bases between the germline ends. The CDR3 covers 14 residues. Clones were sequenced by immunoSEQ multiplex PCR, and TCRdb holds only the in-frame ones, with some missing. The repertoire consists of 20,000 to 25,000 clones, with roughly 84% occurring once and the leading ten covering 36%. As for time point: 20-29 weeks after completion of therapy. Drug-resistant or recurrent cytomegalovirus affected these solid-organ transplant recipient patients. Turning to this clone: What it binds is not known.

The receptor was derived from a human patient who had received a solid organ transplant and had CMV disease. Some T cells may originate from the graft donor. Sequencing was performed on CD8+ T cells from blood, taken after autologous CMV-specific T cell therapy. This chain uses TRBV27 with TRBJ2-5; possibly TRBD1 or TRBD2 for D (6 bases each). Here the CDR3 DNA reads TGTGCCAGCAGCATTAAGGGGGGCTGGGAGACCCAGTACTTC. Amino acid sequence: CASSIKGGWETQYF.